Shown below are 19 T cell receptor beta chains from a single sample sequenced in a study of shared clonotypes between healthy human individuals. Profiling relied on immunoSEQ multiplex PCR, and the TCRdb table lists in-frame clones only, not all of them. Altogether fewer than 800,000 clones are present, about 91% being singletons, with the ten largest covering roughly 22%. Only CD45RO-negative cells positively selected for CCR7 counted as naive CD8 cells, so terminally differentiated effector memory CD45RA+ cells were excluded. The sequenced sample consisted of naive CD8+ T cells sorted from blood. The receptors here all came from a man in his thirties or forties in good health.

This rearrangement joins TRBV30 to TRBJ2-3; no clear D gene. Trimming pared 0 bases from V and 2 bases from J, leaving 9 bases between. CDR1 and CDR2 from the germline V gene are GTSNPN and SVGIG (reference sequence). This CDR3 comprises 14 residues. The CDR3 here is CAWSVDSNTDTQYF. In DNA, the CDR3 is TGTGCCTGGAGTGTAGACTCCAACACAGATACGCAGTATTTT. The whole variable domain, remainder taken from reference TRBV30 and TRBJ2-3, is SQTIHQWPATLVQPVGSPLSLECTVEGTSNPNLYWYRQAAGRGLQLLFYSVGIGQISSEVPQNLSASRPQDRQFILSSKKLLLSDSGFYLCAWSVDSNTDTQYFGPGTRLTVL.

V gene TRBV6-5 combines with J gene TRBJ1-5, with TRBD1 matching 7 bases. The germline gives CDR1 MNHEY, CDR2 SVGAGI. After removal of 6 bases from V and 4 bases from J, the junction contained 9 bases not matched to a gene. The CDR3 is 15 residues long. CDR3 sequence: CASSRDRFGNQPQHF. DNA of the CDR3: TGTGCCAGCAGCCGGGACAGATTCGGAAATCAGCCCCAGCATTTT.

V is TRBV7-6 and J is TRBJ2-7; D gene ambiguous. With 1 base removed from V and 1 base from J, the gap between germline ends came to 8 bases. The CDR3 length is 14 residues. Germline values: CDR1 SGHVS, CDR2 FNYEAQ. The CDR3 spells CASSLGYSSYEQYF. CDR3 sequence (DNA): TGTGCCAGCAGCTTAGGGTACTCGTCCTACGAGCAGTACTTC.

V usage is TRBV2 and J usage is TRBJ1-4; D not resolved. The CDR3 is 18 residues long. V was cut by 5 bases and J by 0 bases, with 19 bases left in between. Germline CDR1 reads SNHLY; CDR2 reads FYNNEI. CDR3 bases: TGTGCCAGCAGTCGGCTCGGACGCTCGAGTCCAACTAATGAAAAACTGTTTTTT. This gives the protein CASSRLGRSSPTNEKLFF.

The rearrangement links TRBV2 to TRBJ2-1, with a tentative D call TRBD2 (6 bases). Germline assignment: CDR1 SNHLY and CDR2 FYNNEI. The CDR3 extends over 12 amino acids. V was clipped by 7 bases and J by 8 bases, with 12 bases between them. The CDR3: CASTVPGDEQFF. The CDR3 region has the DNA TGTGCCAGCACCGTACCGGGGGATGAGCAGTTCTTC.

The genes are TRBV29-1 and TRBJ2-1, with D tentatively TRBD2 (7 bases). The CDR3 is 13 residues long. Germline CDR1 and CDR2: SQVTM and ANQGSEA. V was pared by 5 bases and J by 7 bases, with 15 bases between. CDR3 protein: CSVSVQGGNEQFF. The CDR3 nucleotides read TGCAGCGTTTCGGTACAGGGAGGGAATGAGCAGTTCTTC.

V usage is TRBV10-1 and J usage is TRBJ2-1; D may be TRBD2 (5 bases). The CDR3 has 13 residues. Germline lookup yields CDR1 WNHNN and CDR2 SYGVQD (reference sequence). V shed 6 bases and J shed 2 bases, with 8 bases lying between them. DNA of the CDR3: TGCGCCAGCAGCCTAGCCACCTACAATGAGCAGTTCTTC. It is translated as CASSLATYNEQFF.

The chain couples TRBV10-1 to TRBJ2-1; D is unclear. The germline V gene has CDR1 WNHNN and CDR2 SYGVQD (reference sequence). CDR3 length: 13 residues. V shed 3 bases and J shed 5 bases, with 8 bases lying between them. The CDR3 protein is CASSEYLDNEQFF. The CDR3 DNA follows: TGCGCCAGCAGTGAATACCTAGACAATGAGCAGTTCTTC.

This chain connects TRBV28 to TRBJ2-1; 9 nucleotides align to TRBD2. V trimming: 2 bases; J trimming: 4 bases; junction bases outside the gene matches: 12. This CDR3 has 18 amino acids. Germline loops: CDR1 MDHEN, CDR2 SYDVKM. CDR3 loop: CASSLALLREGPYNEQFF. DNA for the CDR3: TGTGCCAGCAGTTTAGCCCTCTTGCGGGAGGGACCTTACAATGAGCAGTTCTTC.

The chain couples TRBV29-1 to TRBJ1-1, with 9 bases that match TRBD1. CDR1 is SQVTM and CDR2 is ANQGSEA in the germline V gene. V lost 7 bases to trimming and J lost 3 bases; unmatched junction nucleotides: 6. The CDR3 loop spans 13 amino acids. The CDR3 sequence: CSARGQGYTEAFF. The CDR3 nucleotides read TGCAGCGCTAGGGGACAGGGATACACTGAAGCTTTCTTT.

The chain recombines TRBV7-9 with TRBJ2-5; 7 bases line up with TRBD2. The CDR3 extends over 15 amino acids. From germline, CDR1 is SEHNR and CDR2 FQNEAQ (reference sequence). The ends lost 2 bases at V and 2 bases at J; junction bases unmatched: 5. This CDR3 reads CASSLTGGPQETQYF. The DNA of the CDR3 is TGTGCCAGCAGCTTAACGGGAGGCCCACAAGAGACCCAGTACTTC.

The V call is TRBV9, the J call TRBJ2-1; a weak D match, TRBD1 (6 bases). Trimming cost V 1 base and J 4 bases, with 12 bases left between them. This CDR3 is built from 15 residues. CDR1 is SGDLS, CDR2 YYNGEE, per germline. The chain's CDR3 is CASSVFGGQYNEQFF. CDR3 bases: TGTGCCAGCAGCGTATTTGGGGGCCAGTACAATGAGCAGTTCTTC. The full variable domain, rest sourced from reference TRBV9 and TRBJ2-1, is DSGVTQTPKHLITATGQRVTLRCSPRSGDLSVYWYQQSLDQGLQFLIQYYNGEERAKGNILERFSAQQFPDLHSELNLSSLELGDSALYFCASSVFGGQYNEQFFGPGTRLTVL.

The rearrangement joins TRBV6-1 to TRBJ2-5; TRBD1 aligns across 7 bases. V was pared by 11 bases and J by 5 bases, with 17 bases of the junction left unmatched. The CDR3 runs 15 residues. CDR1 and CDR2 from the germline V gene are MNHNS and SASEGT. The CDR3 sequence: CAGSWDSSLGETQYF. The CDR3 nucleotides read TGTGCCGGATCCTGGGACAGCTCCCTGGGGGAGACCCAGTACTTC.

V usage is TRBV7-6 and J usage is TRBJ2-5; D unresolved. Germline V CDR1 and CDR2: SGHVS, FNYEAQ. V lost 5 bases and J 5 bases, leaving 21 bases between the germline ends. The CDR3 loop spans 16 amino acids. The CDR3 is CASSKSGASEAETQYF. Here the CDR3 DNA reads TGTGCCAGCAGCAAGTCCGGAGCCTCCGAGGCGGAGACCCAGTACTTC.

The chain combines TRBV27 with TRBJ1-2, with 7 bases aligning to TRBD1. CDR1 and CDR2 (germline): MNHEY, SMNVEV (reference sequence). V was clipped by 5 bases and J by 7 bases; unmatched bases: 7. The CDR3 totals 13 residues. CDR3 in amino acids: CASSKDRVLGYTF. The DNA of the CDR3 is TGTGCCAGCAGTAAAGACAGGGTACTTGGCTACACCTTC.

The V call is TRBV9, the J call TRBJ2-5; TRBD1 aligns across 7 bases. The assigned J gene may be wrong: the sequence end matches TRBJ2-7 better. The CDR3 loop spans 16 amino acids. Germline CDR1 and CDR2: SGDLS and YYNGEE. DNA of the CDR3: TGTGCCAGCAGCGTAAGGGGGCGAACGATTTTTGACGAGCAGTACTTC. Translation gives CASSVRGRTIFDEQYF.

This clone was picked up one time. This chain links TRBV7-6 with TRBJ2-7; D possibly corresponds to TRBD1 (6 bases). CDR3 length: 13 amino acids. Trimming removed 5 bases from V and 3 bases from J, with 11 bases in between. Germline values: CDR1 SGHVS, CDR2 FNYEAQ. This chain's CDR3 is CASSVGQRYEQYF. The CDR3 coding sequence is TGTGCCAGCAGCGTTGGACAGCGCTACGAGCAGTACTTC.

In DNA, the CDR3 is TGTGCCAGCAGCTTAGATTTTGGAGCGGGAGGCCGTGAGCAGTTCTTC. Translating it yields CASSLDFGAGGREQFF. V gene TRBV11-3 combines with J gene TRBJ2-1, with TRBD2 matching 9 bases. V lost 0 bases and J lost 9; bases outside the gene matches: 9. The CDR3 covers 16 residues. Germline V lookup: CDR1 SGHNT, CDR2 YENEEA.

The CDR3 sequence is CASSEEAGPYNEQFF. The CDR3 DNA reads TGTGCCAGCAGCGAGGAAGCGGGCCCCTACAATGAGCAGTTCTTC. The rearrangement joins TRBV9 to TRBJ2-1; possibly TRBD2 for D (6 bases). Germline CDR1 reads SGDLS; CDR2 reads YYNGEE. With 3 bases removed from V and 2 bases from J, the gap between germline ends came to 12 bases. The CDR3 covers 15 residues.